This is a list of T cell receptor beta chains from one sample in a study of blood T cell repertoires in COVID-19. Measured with immunoSEQ multiplex PCR; TCRdb has only the in-frame clones, and not every one. Of around 140,000 clones listed, over 80% are singletons. The specimen was peripheral blood. These receptors came from an elderly man with acute or convalescent COVID-19. The CDR3 runs from the conserved cysteine through the conserved F or W. Fields, in order: V gene, D gene, J gene, CDR3 protein. A D gene is named only where the DNA matches it firmly.

>TRBV27|TRBD1|TRBJ1-1
CASSWTGAINTEAFF
>TRBV30|TRBD2|TRBJ2-2
CAWMRGLRNTGELFF
>TRBV4-2|TRBD2|TRBJ2-5
CASSQVSEWASGGNQETQYF
>TRBV30|-|TRBJ2-1
CAWSSLGFVSYNEQFF
>TRBV5-6|-|TRBJ2-5
CASSLENQNRAVKTQYF
>TRBV6-6|TRBD1|TRBJ1-2
CASSAGTGPSNYGYTF
>TRBV3-1/TRBV3-2|TRBD1|TRBJ1-2
CASSQAGTGYGYTF
>TRBV14|TRBD2|TRBJ2-3
CASSPAGGPTDTQYF
>TRBV28|-|TRBJ2-2
CASGPRTGELFF
>TRBV28|-|TRBJ2-7
CASSLQGQSSYEQYF
>TRBV30|TRBD1|TRBJ1-6
CACTHRTGDNSPLHF
>TRBV30|-|TRBJ1-4
CAWARGGSTNEKLFF
>TRBV7-9|-|TRBJ2-5
CASSSTSRETQYF
>TRBV27|TRBD1|TRBJ2-3
CASSPTRTGSTDTQYF
>TRBV18|-|TRBJ2-7
CASSLERVVEQYF
>TRBV11-3|-|TRBJ1-1
CASSLGTPGNTEAFF
>TRBV5-1|TRBD1|TRBJ1-2
CASSLDGTDYGYTF
>TRBV25-1|-|TRBJ1-1
CASSLAGMNTEAFF
>TRBV27|TRBD2|TRBJ2-7
CASSIGTSGTYEQYF
>TRBV2|TRBD1|TRBJ1-3
CASSADRVAGNTIYF
>TRBV7-9|-|TRBJ2-2
CASSLVSGRSGELFF
>TRBV29-1|TRBD2|TRBJ2-3
CSVIERGRTDTQYF
>TRBV27|-|TRBJ2-3
CASSLRGRPPDTQYF
>TRBV18|-|TRBJ2-7
CASSPRSGSDEQYF
>TRBV19|-|TRBJ1-3
CASSIRDGSGNTIYF
>TRBV6-5|TRBD2|TRBJ2-1
CASSIAGGNEQFF
>TRBV28|-|TRBJ1-5
CASSGQSNQPQHF
>TRBV4-1|TRBD2|TRBJ2-1
CASSFAQLAGEDNEQFF
>TRBV28|-|TRBJ2-2
CASSSSTGELFF
>TRBV2|-|TRBJ2-7
CASSVEFYEQYF
>TRBV28|TRBD2|TRBJ2-1
CASSTSGPSYNEQFF
>TRBV11-3|-|TRBJ2-3
CASSPSAGTDTQYF
>TRBV2|-|TRBJ1-6
CASSFTGIDSPLHF
>TRBV7-7|-|TRBJ2-7
CASRNNEQYF
>TRBV18|-|TRBJ1-5
CASSPPGLYQPQHF
>TRBV28|TRBD1|TRBJ1-4
CASSHRGREKLFF
>TRBV6-2/TRBV6-3|TRBD1|TRBJ2-7
CASSYSDTGGRYEQYF
>TRBV27|TRBD2|TRBJ2-1
CASGPGGNKKAYNEQFF
>TRBV5-1|-|TRBJ1-3
CASSLPQTGNSGNTIYF
>TRBV5-5|-|TRBJ1-3
CASSLYATEKGNTIYF
>TRBV28|-|TRBJ1-2
CASSLFPAGDYGYTF
>TRBV6-5|-|TRBJ1-5
CASSYSSTGNQPQHF
>TRBV4-2|-|TRBJ2-7
CASSPSLTPYEQYF
>TRBV13|-|TRBJ1-3
CASSLGLGDLNTIYF
>TRBV4-2|-|TRBJ2-1
CASSQELVAVYNEQFF
>TRBV6-5|TRBD1|TRBJ2-2
CASSPTGDTGELFF
>TRBV24-1|TRBD1|TRBJ2-1
CATSDGSGQGLNEQFF
>TRBV23-1|-|TRBJ2-6
CASSQSCPPAGTGANVLTF
>TRBV28|-|TRBJ2-7
CASSFNGGYEQYF
>TRBV3-1/TRBV3-2|-|TRBJ2-1
CASSHVWGGHNEQFF